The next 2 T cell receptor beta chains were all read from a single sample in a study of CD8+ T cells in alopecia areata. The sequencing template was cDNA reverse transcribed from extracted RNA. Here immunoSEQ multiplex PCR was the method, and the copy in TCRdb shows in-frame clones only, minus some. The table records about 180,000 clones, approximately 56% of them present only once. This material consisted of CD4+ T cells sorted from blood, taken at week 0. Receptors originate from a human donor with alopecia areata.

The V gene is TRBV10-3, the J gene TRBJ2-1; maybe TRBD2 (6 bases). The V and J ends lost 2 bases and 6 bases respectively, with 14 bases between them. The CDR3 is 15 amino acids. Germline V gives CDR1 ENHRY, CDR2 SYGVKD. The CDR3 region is CAISEEGPRGNEQFF. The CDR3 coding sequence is TGTGCCATCAGTGAGGAGGGCCCGCGGGGCAATGAGCAGTTCTTC.

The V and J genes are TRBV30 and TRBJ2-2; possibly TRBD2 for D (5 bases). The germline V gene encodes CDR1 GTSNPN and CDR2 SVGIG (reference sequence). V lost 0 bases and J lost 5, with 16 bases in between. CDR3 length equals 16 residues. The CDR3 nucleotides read TGTGCCTGGAGTGTACACGCGGGCAGCTCAACCGGGGAGCTGTTTTTT. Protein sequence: CAWSVHAGSSTGELFF.